A single sample gave rise to the 27 T cell receptor beta chains below, sequenced in a study of OX40 agonist ivuxolimab in advanced cancers. Profiling relied on immunoSEQ multiplex PCR, and the TCRdb table lists in-frame clones only, not all of them. Of approximately 82,000 clones in the sample, less than 85% are singletons; the top ten hold approximately 0.9%. This specimen consisted of CD4+ or CD8+ T cells sorted from blood, obtained in a trial of the OX40 agonist ivuxolimab. The receptors were gathered from an adult with an advanced solid tumor such as melanoma, head and neck, liver or kidney cancer.

This chain connects TRBV19 to TRBJ1-4; no clear D gene. The CDR3 length is 14 residues. In germline, CDR1 is LNHDA, CDR2 SQIVND (reference sequence). Trimming removed 4 bases at V and 1 base at J, with 7 bases between. CDR3 DNA sequence: TGTGCCAGTAGTACTTACAGAACTAATGAAAAACTGTTTTTT. This encodes CASSTYRTNEKLFF.

The CDR3 DNA follows: TGTGCCAGCAGCTCCCGGGACAGGGGGCCAGAGACCCAGTACTTC. Its translation: CASSSRDRGPETQYF. The gene calls are TRBV7-7 and TRBJ2-5; TRBD1 aligns across 12 bases. This CDR3 comprises 15 residues. With 4 bases clipped from V and 4 bases from J, the junction kept 4 bases outside the gene matches. Germline V gene lookup returns CDR1 SSHAT and CDR2 FNYEAQ (reference sequence).

The CDR3 loop reads CASSSQSGFNEKLFF. For the CDR3, the DNA is TGTGCCAGCAGCTCGCAGTCTGGATTTAATGAAAAACTGTTTTTT. The V call is TRBV7-6, the J call TRBJ1-4; D call uncertain. The CDR3 sequence is 15 residues long. The germline V and J ends were trimmed by 4 bases and 4 bases, with 13 bases remaining between them. Per germline, CDR1 SGHVS and CDR2 FNYEAQ.

The V and J genes are TRBV7-2 and TRBJ1-3; D is perhaps TRBD1 (6 bases). V lost 5 bases and J lost 0, with 11 bases in between. The germline V gene has CDR1 SGHTA and CDR2 FQGNSA. The CDR3 sequence is 15 residues long. The CDR3 nucleotides read TGTGCCAGCAGCGCCGGACAGATCTCTGGAAACACCATATATTTT. As protein: CASSAGQISGNTIYF.

The chain combines TRBV7-9 with TRBJ2-7; no firm D call. V was trimmed by 0 bases and J by 4 bases, leaving 19 bases between them. Germline loops: CDR1 SEHNR, CDR2 FQNEAQ (reference sequence). The CDR3 covers 17 residues. Here the CDR3 DNA reads TGTGCCAGCAGCTTAGCACCAGCTCTGGAGCTCGGGTACGAGCAGTACTTC. It is translated as CASSLAPALELGYEQYF.

V is TRBV7-2 and J is TRBJ1-4; 8 nucleotides match TRBD1. V shed 4 bases and J 8 bases; nucleotides not matched to a gene: 6. The CDR3 has 14 residues. The germline V gene has CDR1 SGHTA and CDR2 FQGNSA. The CDR3 DNA reads TGTGCCAGCAGCTCAACACAGGGGGGGGAAAAACTGTTTTTT. Protein: CASSSTQGGEKLFF. Complete variable domain (other parts from reference TRBV7-2 and TRBJ1-4): GAGVSQSPSNKVTEKGKDVELRCDPISGHTALYWYRQSLGQGLEFLIYFQGNSAPDKSGLPSDRFSAERTGGSVSTLTIQRTQQEDSAVYLCASSSTQGGEKLFFGSGTQLSVL.

The rearrangement links TRBV14 to TRBJ2-2; 9 bases fit TRBD2. The ends lost 4 bases at V and 5 bases at J; junction bases unmatched: 5. Per germline, CDR1 SGHDN and CDR2 FVKESK. This CDR3 has 15 amino acids. CDR3 sequence reads: CASSPSSGETGELFF. The CDR3 DNA sequence: TGTGCCAGCAGCCCGTCTAGCGGGGAAACCGGGGAGCTGTTTTTT. The complete variable domain, with remaining parts taken from reference TRBV14 and TRBJ2-2, reads EAGVTQFPSHSVIEKGQTVTLRCDPISGHDNLYWYRRVMGKEIKFLLHFVKESKQDESGMPNNRFLAERTGGTYSTLKVQPAELEDSGVYFCASSPSSGETGELFFGEGSRLTVL.

The chain couples TRBV21-1 to TRBJ2-4. TRBV21-1 counts as a pseudogene. The CDR3 has 16 amino acids. The CDR3 DNA reads as TGTGCCAGCAGCAAAGCTGGATTGAAAGCCAAAAACATTCAGTACTTC. This gives the protein CASSKAGLKAKNIQYF.

This rearrangement joins TRBV18 to TRBJ2-5; a weak D match, TRBD1 (6 bases). This CDR3 spans 12 amino acids. Germline CDR1 is KGHSH and CDR2 is LQKENI. Trimming pared 3 bases from V and 11 bases from J, leaving 13 bases between. The CDR3 is CASSPMGASQYF. The CDR3 nucleotides read TGTGCCAGCTCACCGATGGGGGCCTCACAGTACTTC.

This chain links TRBV30 with TRBJ1-3, with 7 nucleotides matching TRBD1. The CDR3 covers 14 residues. Germline values: CDR1 GTSNPN, CDR2 SVGIG (reference sequence). Losses at the gene ends were 1 base for V and 1 base for J; bases not matched to a gene: 1. CDR3 sequence: CAWSAGGSGNTIYF. In DNA form, the CDR3 reads TGTGCCTGGAGTGCAGGGGGGTCTGGAAACACCATATATTTT.

V usage is TRBV12-5 and J usage is TRBJ1-5, with D perhaps TRBD1 (5 bases). From germline, CDR1 is LGHNT and CDR2 FRNRAP. The V end was cut by 6 bases, the J end by 6 bases, with 9 bases between. This CDR3 has 12 amino acids. Here the CDR3 reads CASGQGSQPQHF. CDR3 coding DNA: TGTGCTAGTGGGCAGGGTTCTCAGCCCCAGCATTTT.

In this sample, this clone turned up many times. V gene TRBV7-2 combines with J gene TRBJ1-2, with D possibly TRBD1 on 5 matching bases. Germline V gene sequence: CDR1 SGHTA, CDR2 FQGNSA. Deletions cut 1 base from V and 8 bases from J, with 20 bases between. This CDR3 has 16 residues. As DNA, the CDR3 is TGTGCCAGCAGCTTAGAAGATGGAGGGACTGGGAAAGGCTACACCTTC. Its protein product is CASSLEDGGTGKGYTF.

Judged by abundance, this clone is medium-sized (0.01 to 0.1%). This chain links TRBV27 with TRBJ1-5, with 8 nucleotides matching TRBD1. Germline CDR1 is MNHEY and CDR2 is SMNVEV (reference sequence). V trimming: 6 bases; J trimming: 5 bases; junction bases outside the gene matches: 21. CDR3 size: 19 residues. The CDR3 spells CASSSGFYRGQGADQPQHF. The CDR3 DNA reads as TGTGCCAGCAGCTCGGGTTTCTACCGGGGGCAGGGGGCTGATCAGCCCCAGCATTTT.

This clone showed up many times. This rearrangement joins TRBV30 to TRBJ1-6; no clear D gene. Looked up from germline, CDR1 is GTSNPN and CDR2 is SVGIG (reference sequence). CDR3 length: 13 amino acids. V was cut by 1 base and J by 7 bases, with 8 bases left in between. CDR3 in amino acids: CAWSGEVNSPLHF. CDR3 DNA: TGTGCCTGGAGTGGGGAGGTAAATTCACCCCTCCACTTT.

The chain couples TRBV4-3 to TRBJ1-5; D is uncertain. The CDR3 spans 14 residues. V dropped 0 bases and J dropped 4 bases, with 7 bases sitting between them. Germline loops: CDR1 LGHNA, CDR2 YSLEER. Written as DNA, the CDR3 is TGCGCCAGCAGCCAAGATTGGAGAAATCAGCCCCAGCATTTT. Its protein is CASSQDWRNQPQHF.

This clone was observed a few times. The chain joins TRBV6-6 to TRBJ1-2; 9 nucleotides agree with TRBD1. Per the germline V gene, CDR1 is MNHNY and CDR2 is SVGAGI (reference sequence). The CDR3 loop spans 14 amino acids. J lost 4 bases, V lost 4 bases, and 4 bases had no gene match. The CDR3 DNA is TGTGCCAGCAGTTGGGACAGGGATGGCTATGGCTACACCTTC. This codes for CASSWDRDGYGYTF.

The J gene is TRBJ1-1, the V gene TRBV4-2; 7 bases are a match to TRBD1. Germline V lookup: CDR1 LGHNA, CDR2 YNFKEQ. The CDR3 runs to 17 residues. The ends lost 1 base at V and 1 base at J; junction bases unmatched: 9. The CDR3 here is CASSQVYKGARNTEAFF. The CDR3 DNA reads as TGTGCCAGCAGCCAAGTATACAAGGGGGCTCGGAACACTGAAGCTTTCTTT.

This rearrangement joins TRBV2 to TRBJ1-2; D remains ambiguous. CDR1 and CDR2 from the germline V gene are SNHLY and FYNNEI. The CDR3 sequence is 11 residues long. Trimming took 9 bases from V and 4 from J, leaving 9 bases between them. The CDR3 loop is CASILGYGYTF. In DNA, the CDR3 is TGTGCCAGTATCCTGGGCTATGGCTACACCTTC. The full variable domain, completed using reference TRBV2 and TRBJ1-2, is EPEVTQTPSHQVTQMGQEVILRCVPISNHLYFYWYRQILGQKVEFLVSFYNNEISEKSEIFDDQFSVERPDGSNFTLKIRSTKLEDSAMYFCASILGYGYTFGSGTRLTVV.

A single count supports this clone. This rearrangement joins TRBV7-3 to TRBJ1-1, with D uncertain. CDR3 length: 13 amino acids. Trimming took 4 bases from V and 0 from J, leaving 6 bases between them. Germline CDR1 reads SGHTA; CDR2 reads FQGTGA. CDR3 nucleotides: TGTGCCAGCAGCTCCAATATGAACACTGAAGCTTTCTTT. Its translation is CASSSNMNTEAFF. Based on the CDR3 plus reference TRBV7-3 and TRBJ1-1, the full variable domain is GAGVSQTPSNKVTEKGKYVELRCDPISGHTALYWYRQSLGQGPEFLIYFQGTGAADDSGLPNDRFFAVRPEGSVSTLKIQRTERGDSAVYLCASSSNMNTEAFFGQGTRLTVV.

This CDR3 is CASSQNERMFF. Here the CDR3 DNA reads TGTGCCAGCAGCCAAAACGAGAGAATGTTTTTT. The chain links TRBV7-9 to TRBJ2-2; D uncertain. From germline, CDR1 is SEHNR and CDR2 FQNEAQ (reference sequence). V was pared by 5 bases and J by 15 bases, with 13 bases between. The CDR3 loop spans 11 amino acids.

This clone was counted once. The chain joins TRBV10-2 to TRBJ2-2; the D gene could be TRBD1 or TRBD2 (5 bases each). Germline V gene lookup returns CDR1 WSHSY and CDR2 SAAADI. The length of the CDR3 is 16 residues. V was trimmed by 6 bases and J by 7 bases, leaving 21 bases between them. The CDR3 sequence: CASSPGPANSNGELFF. In DNA form, the CDR3 reads TGCGCCAGCAGCCCGGGACCCGCGAACTCTAACGGGGAGCTGTTTTTT.

This clone was detected a few times. The chain couples TRBV2 to TRBJ2-7; TRBD1 matches at 11 bases. V shed 7 bases and J 3 bases; nucleotides not matched to a gene: 5. CDR3 length equals 14 residues. Germline V gene data show CDR1 as SNHLY and CDR2 as FYNNEI. Here the CDR3 DNA reads TGTGCCAGCAACGGACAGGGGGCGGTCTACGAGCAGTACTTC. Translation: CASNGQGAVYEQYF.

The gene calls are TRBV7-2 and TRBJ1-5, with D uncertain. CDR3 size: 13 residues. CDR1 is SGHTA and CDR2 is FQGNSA in the germline V gene. Trimming stripped 3 bases from V and 6 bases from J, with 9 bases between. This chain's CDR3 is CASSFGRIQPQHF. CDR3 DNA: TGTGCCAGCAGCTTTGGGCGGATTCAGCCCCAGCATTTT.

The rearrangement uses TRBV5-1 and TRBJ1-2; 9 nucleotides align to TRBD1. Per germline, CDR1 SGHRS and CDR2 YFSETQ. CDR3 length: 14 amino acids. The junction had 2 bases not matched to a gene; V was cut back by 0 bases and J by 5 bases. The CDR3 bases are TGCGCCAGCAGCTTGGATGGGACAGGGTATGGCTACACCTTC. Its protein product is CASSLDGTGYGYTF.

The chain joins TRBV23-1 to TRBJ1-2; 12 bases line up with TRBD1. TRBV23-1 is an ORF, and what it does is uncertain. Trimming cost V 0 bases and J 4 bases; bases outside gene matches: 12. The CDR3 extends over 19 amino acids. The CDR3 nucleotides read TGCGCCAGCAGTCAATCAAGGCGGACCGGGACAGGGGGCTTCTATGGCTACACCTTC. This encodes CASSQSRRTGTGGFYGYTF.

The rearrangement links TRBV2 to TRBJ1-5, with TRBD1 identical over 9 bases. CDR3 size: 13 residues. V lost 7 bases and J lost 5; bases outside the gene matches: 3. Germline-derived CDR1 and CDR2 are SNHLY and FYNNEI. CDR3 loop: CASTGQGYQPQHF. The CDR3 DNA reads as TGTGCCAGCACCGGACAGGGGTATCAGCCCCAGCATTTT.

This clone was picked up one time. The chain is built from TRBV4-2 and TRBJ2-2; D tentatively fits TRBD1 or TRBD2 (6 bases each). Per germline, CDR1 LGHNA and CDR2 YNFKEQ. The V and J ends lost 0 bases and 0 bases respectively, with 8 bases between them. The CDR3 loop spans 16 amino acids. The CDR3 sequence: CASSQDRGANTGELFF. The CDR3 nucleotides read TGTGCCAGCAGCCAAGATAGGGGGGCGAACACCGGGGAGCTGTTTTTT.